This T cell receptor beta chain appears in the sequencing data of a study of shared clonotypes between healthy human individuals. Sequencing was performed with immunoSEQ multiplex PCR; in TCRdb, only in-frame clones are kept and a portion is missing. The repertoire holds fewer than 650,000 clones, around 81% seen once, with around 11% in the top ten. General study points: Limitation of the genetic and exposure-history diversity represented came from the few donors.

Regarding this clone: What it binds is not known.

Germline V gene lookup returns CDR1 MGHDK and CDR2 SYGVNS. CDR3 size: 16 residues. V shed 3 bases, J shed 4 bases, and the junction held 8 bases outside the gene matches. Sequenced material: PBMCs. The J gene is TRBJ2-3, the V gene TRBV25-1; TRBD1 matches 9 bases. The TCR originated in a woman aged 40-49 years in good health. Some clones in this sample may be carry-over from other donors' samples. The CDR3 sequence: CASSDLGGQGSDTQYF. CDR3 coding DNA: TGTGCCAGCAGTGATTTAGGGGGACAGGGATCAGATACGCAGTATTTT.